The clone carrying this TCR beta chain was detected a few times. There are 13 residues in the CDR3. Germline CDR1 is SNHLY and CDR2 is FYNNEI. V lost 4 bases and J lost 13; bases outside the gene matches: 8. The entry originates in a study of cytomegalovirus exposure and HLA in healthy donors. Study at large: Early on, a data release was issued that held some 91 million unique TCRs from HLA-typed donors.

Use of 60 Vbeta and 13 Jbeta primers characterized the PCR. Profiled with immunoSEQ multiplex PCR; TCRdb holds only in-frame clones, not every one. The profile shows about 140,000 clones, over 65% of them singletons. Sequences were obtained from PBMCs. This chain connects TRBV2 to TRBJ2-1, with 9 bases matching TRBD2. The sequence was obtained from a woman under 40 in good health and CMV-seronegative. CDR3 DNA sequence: TGTGCCAGCAGTGTGGATCTAGCGGGAAAACAGTTCTTC. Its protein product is CASSVDLAGKQFF.